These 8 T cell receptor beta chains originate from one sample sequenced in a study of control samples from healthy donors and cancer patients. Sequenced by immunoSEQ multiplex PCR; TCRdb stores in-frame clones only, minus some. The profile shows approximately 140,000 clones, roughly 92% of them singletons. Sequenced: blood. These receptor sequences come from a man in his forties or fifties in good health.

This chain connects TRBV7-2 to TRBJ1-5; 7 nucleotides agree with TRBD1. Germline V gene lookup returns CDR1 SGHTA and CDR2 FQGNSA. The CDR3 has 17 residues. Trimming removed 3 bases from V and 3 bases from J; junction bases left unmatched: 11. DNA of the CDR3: TGTGCCAGCAGCTTTTTAGGTCTTACAGGGGACAATCAGCCCCAGCATTTT. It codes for CASSFLGLTGDNQPQHF.

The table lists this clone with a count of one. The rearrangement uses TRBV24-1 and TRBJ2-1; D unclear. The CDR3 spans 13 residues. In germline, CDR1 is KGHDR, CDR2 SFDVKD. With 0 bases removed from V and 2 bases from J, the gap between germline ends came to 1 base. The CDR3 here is CATSDLTYNEQFF. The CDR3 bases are TGTGCCACCAGTGATTTGACCTACAATGAGCAGTTCTTC.

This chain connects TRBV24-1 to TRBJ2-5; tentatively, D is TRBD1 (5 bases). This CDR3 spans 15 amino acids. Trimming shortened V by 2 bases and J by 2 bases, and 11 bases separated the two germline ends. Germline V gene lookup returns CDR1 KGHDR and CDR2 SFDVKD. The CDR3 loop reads CATSDSWTHQETQYF. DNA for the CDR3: TGTGCCACCAGTGATTCTTGGACACATCAAGAGACCCAGTACTTC.

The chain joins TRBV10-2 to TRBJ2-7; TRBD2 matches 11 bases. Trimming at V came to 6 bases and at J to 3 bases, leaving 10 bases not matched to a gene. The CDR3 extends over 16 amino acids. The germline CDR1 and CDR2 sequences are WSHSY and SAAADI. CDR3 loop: CASRRGGLAVYYEQYF. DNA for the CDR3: TGCGCCAGCAGGAGGGGGGGACTAGCGGTTTACTACGAGCAGTACTTC.

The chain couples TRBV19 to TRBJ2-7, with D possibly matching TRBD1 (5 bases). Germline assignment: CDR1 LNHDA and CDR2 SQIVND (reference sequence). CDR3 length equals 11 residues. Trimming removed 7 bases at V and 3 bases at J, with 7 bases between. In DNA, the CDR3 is TGTGCCAGTACTGACAGCTACGAGCAGTACTTC. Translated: CASTDSYEQYF.

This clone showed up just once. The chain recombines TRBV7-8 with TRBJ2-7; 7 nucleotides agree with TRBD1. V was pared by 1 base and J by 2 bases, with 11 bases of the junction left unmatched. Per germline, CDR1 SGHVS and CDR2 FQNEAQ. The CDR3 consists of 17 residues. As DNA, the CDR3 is TGTGCCAGCAGCTTAGTAGCCCGGACAGGCGATACCTACGAGCAGTACTTC. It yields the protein CASSLVARTGDTYEQYF.

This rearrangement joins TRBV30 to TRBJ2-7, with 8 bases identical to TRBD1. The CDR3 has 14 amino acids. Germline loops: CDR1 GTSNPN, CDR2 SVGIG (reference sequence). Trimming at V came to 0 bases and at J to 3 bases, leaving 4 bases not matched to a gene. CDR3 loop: CAWSVGTGGYEQYF. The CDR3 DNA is TGTGCCTGGAGTGTAGGGACAGGCGGCTACGAGCAGTACTTC.

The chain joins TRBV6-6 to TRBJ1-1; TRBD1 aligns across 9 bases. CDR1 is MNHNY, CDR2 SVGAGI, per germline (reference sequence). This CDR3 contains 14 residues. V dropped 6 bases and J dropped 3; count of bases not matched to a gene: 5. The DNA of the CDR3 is TGTGCCAGCAGCTCGGACAGGGGAGACACTGAAGCTTTCTTT. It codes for CASSSDRGDTEAFF.